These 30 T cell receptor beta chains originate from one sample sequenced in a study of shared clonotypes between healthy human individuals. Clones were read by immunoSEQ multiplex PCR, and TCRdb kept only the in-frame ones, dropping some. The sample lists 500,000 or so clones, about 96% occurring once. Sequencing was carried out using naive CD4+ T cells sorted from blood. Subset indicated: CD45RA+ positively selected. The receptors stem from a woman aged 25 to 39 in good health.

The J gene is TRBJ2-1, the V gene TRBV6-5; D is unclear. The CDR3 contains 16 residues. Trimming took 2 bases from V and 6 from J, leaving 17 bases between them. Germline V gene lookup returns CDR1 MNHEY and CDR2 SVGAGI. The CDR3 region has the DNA TGTGCCAGCAGTTACGGTCGTCTAACGCGCGGCAATGAGCAGTTCTTC. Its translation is CASSYGRLTRGNEQFF.

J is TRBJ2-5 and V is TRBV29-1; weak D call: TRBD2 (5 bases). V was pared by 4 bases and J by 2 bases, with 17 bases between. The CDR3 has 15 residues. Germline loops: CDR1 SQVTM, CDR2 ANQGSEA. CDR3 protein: CSVAISDHPQETQYF. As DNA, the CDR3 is TGCAGCGTTGCGATTAGCGACCACCCACAAGAGACCCAGTACTTC.

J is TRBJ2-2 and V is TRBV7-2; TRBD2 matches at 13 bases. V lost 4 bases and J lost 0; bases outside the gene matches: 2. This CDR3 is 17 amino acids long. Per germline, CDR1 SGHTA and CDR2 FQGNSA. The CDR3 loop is CASSSTSGRPNTGELFF. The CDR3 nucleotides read TGTGCCAGCAGCTCGACTAGCGGGAGGCCGAACACCGGGGAGCTGTTTTTT.

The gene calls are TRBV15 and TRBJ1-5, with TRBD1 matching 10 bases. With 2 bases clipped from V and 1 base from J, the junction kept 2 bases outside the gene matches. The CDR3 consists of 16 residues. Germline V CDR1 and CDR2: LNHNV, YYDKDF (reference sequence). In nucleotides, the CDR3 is TGTGCCACCAGCAGACGGGGACAGGGGAGCAATCAGCCCCAGCATTTT. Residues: CATSRRGQGSNQPQHF.

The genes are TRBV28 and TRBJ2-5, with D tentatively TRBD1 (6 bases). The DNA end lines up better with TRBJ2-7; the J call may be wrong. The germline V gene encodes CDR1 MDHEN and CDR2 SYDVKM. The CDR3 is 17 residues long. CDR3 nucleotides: TGTGCCAGCAGTCCTCCGGTGGGGGCCCCTACGTCCTACGAGCAGTACTTC. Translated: CASSPPVGAPTSYEQYF.

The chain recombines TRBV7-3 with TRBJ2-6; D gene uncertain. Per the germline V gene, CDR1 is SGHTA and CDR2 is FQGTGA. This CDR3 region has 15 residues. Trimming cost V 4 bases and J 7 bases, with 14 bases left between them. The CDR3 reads CASSYSVVGANVLTF. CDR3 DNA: TGTGCCAGCAGCTACTCGGTGGTAGGAGCCAACGTCCTGACTTTC.

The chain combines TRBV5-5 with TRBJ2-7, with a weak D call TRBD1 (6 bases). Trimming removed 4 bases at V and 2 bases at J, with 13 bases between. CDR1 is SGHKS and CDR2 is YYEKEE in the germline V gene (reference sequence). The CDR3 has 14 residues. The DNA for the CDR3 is TGTGCCAGCAGCCAAAGACAGGAAACCTACGAGCAGTACTTC. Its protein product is CASSQRQETYEQYF. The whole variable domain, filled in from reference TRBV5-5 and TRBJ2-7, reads DAGVTQSPTHLIKTRGQQVTLRCSPISGHKSVSWYQQVLGQGPQFIFQYYEKEERGRGNFPDRFSARQFPNYSSELNVNALLLGDSALYLCASSQRQETYEQYFGPGTRLTVT.

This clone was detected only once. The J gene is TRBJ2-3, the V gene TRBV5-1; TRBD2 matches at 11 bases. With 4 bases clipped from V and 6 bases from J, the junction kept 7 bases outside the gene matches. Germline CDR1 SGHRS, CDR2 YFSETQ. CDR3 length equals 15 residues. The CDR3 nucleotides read TGCGCCAGCAGCCCACTAGCGGGAGAAGTGGATACGCAGTATTTT. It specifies CASSPLAGEVDTQYF.

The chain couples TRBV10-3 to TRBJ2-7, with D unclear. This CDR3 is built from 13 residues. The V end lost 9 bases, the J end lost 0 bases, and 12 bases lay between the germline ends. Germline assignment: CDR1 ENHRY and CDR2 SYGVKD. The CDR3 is CAMRQADSYEQYF. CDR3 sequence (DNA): TGTGCCATGCGCCAGGCCGACTCCTACGAGCAGTACTTC.

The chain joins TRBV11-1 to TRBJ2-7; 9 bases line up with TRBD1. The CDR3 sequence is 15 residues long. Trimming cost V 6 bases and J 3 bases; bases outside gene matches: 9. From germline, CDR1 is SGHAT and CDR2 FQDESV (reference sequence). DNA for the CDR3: TGTGCCAGCAGAGAGCGGAGGACAGGGGTCTACGAGCAGTACTTC. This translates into CASRERRTGVYEQYF.

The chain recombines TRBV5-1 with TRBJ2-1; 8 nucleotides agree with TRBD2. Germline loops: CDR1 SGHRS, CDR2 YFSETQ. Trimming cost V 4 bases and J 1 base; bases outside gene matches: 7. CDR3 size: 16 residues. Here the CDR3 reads CASSRAGGASYNEQFF. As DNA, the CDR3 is TGCGCCAGCAGCCGCGCGGGGGGCGCATCCTACAATGAGCAGTTCTTC.

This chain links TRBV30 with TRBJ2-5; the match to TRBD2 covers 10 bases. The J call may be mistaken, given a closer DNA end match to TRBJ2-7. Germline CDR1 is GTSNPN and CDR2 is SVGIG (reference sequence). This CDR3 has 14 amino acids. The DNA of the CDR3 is TGTGCCTGGGTGGAGACTAGCGGGCCCTACGAGCAGTACTTC. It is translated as CAWVETSGPYEQYF.

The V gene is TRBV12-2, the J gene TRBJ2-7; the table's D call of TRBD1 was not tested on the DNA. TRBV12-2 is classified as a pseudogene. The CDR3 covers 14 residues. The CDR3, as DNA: TGTGCAAGTCGCTTAGGTTTCAGCTCCTACGAGCAGTACTTC. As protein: CASRLGFSSYEQYF.

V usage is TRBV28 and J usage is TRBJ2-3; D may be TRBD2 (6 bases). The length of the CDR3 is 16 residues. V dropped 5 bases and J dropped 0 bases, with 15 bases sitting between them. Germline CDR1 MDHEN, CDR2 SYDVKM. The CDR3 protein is CASSPHFGGSTDTQYF. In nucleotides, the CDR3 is TGTGCCAGCAGTCCCCATTTTGGGGGGAGCACAGATACGCAGTATTTT.

The CDR3 loop reads CASSSRTSGRFGFRFEQFF. The CDR3 DNA follows: TGTGCCAGCAGCTCTCGGACTAGCGGGAGATTCGGGTTCCGGTTTGAGCAGTTCTTC. V and J are TRBV5-4 and TRBJ2-1, with 13 positions matching TRBD2. The CDR3 is made up of 19 amino acids. Germline V gives CDR1 SGHNT, CDR2 YYREEE (reference sequence). V lost 3 bases, J lost 9 bases, and 18 bases stayed unmatched.

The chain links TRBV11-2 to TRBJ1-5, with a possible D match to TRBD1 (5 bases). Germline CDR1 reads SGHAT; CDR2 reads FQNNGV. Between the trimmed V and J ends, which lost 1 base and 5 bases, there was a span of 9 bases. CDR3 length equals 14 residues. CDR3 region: CASSLVAGHQPQHF. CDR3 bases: TGTGCCAGCAGCTTAGTGGCAGGGCATCAGCCCCAGCATTTT.

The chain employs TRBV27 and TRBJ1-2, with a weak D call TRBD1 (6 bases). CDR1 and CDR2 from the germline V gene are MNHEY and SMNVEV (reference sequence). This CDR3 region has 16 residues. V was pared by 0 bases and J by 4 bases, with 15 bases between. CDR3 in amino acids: CASSLSGQPGGYGYTF. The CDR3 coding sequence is TGTGCCAGCAGTTTATCCGGACAGCCGGGGGGCTATGGCTACACCTTC.

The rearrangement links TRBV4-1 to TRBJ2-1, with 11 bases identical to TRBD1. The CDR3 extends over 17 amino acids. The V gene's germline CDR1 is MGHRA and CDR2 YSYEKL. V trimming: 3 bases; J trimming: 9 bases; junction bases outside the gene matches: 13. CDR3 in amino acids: CASSHHPGTGGVSEQFF. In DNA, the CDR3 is TGCGCCAGCAGCCACCACCCCGGGACAGGGGGGGTTAGTGAGCAGTTCTTC.

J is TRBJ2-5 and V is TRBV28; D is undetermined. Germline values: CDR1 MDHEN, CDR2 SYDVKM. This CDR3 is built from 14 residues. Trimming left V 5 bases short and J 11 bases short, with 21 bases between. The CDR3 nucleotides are TGTGCCAGCAGTCCTTTCTCCCAGAGCCTAAGGCAGTACTTC. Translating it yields CASSPFSQSLRQYF.

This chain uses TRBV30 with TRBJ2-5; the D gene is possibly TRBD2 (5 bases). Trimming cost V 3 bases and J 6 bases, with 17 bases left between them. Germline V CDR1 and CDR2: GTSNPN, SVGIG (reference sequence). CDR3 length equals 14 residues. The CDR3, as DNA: TGTGCCTGGAGCGCCTTTGGAGGACTGCAGACCCAGTACTTC. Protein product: CAWSAFGGLQTQYF.

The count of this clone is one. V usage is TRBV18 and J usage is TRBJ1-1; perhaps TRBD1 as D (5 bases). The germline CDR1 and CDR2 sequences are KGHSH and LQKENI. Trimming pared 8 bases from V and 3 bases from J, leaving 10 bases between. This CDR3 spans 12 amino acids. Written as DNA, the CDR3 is TGTGCCAGCACCCGAGGGGACACTGAAGCTTTCTTT. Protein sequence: CASTRGDTEAFF.

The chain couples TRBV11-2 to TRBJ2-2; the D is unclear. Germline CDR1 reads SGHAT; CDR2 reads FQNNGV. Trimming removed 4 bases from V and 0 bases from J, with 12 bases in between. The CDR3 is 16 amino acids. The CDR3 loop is CASSSAVGSNTGELFF. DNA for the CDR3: TGTGCCAGCAGCTCTGCGGTGGGATCGAACACCGGGGAGCTGTTTTTT.

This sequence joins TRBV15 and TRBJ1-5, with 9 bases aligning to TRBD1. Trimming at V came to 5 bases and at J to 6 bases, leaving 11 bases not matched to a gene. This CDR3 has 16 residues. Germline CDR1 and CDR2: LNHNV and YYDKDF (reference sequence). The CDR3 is CATSSSGQGTAQPQHF. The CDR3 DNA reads TGTGCCACCAGCTCTTCAGGACAGGGGACTGCTCAGCCCCAGCATTTT.

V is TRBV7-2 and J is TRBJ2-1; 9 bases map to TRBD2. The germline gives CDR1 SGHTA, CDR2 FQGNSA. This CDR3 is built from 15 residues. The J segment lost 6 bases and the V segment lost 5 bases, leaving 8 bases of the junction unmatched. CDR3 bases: TGTGCCAGCAGCCGACGGGCTAGCGGGGTCAATGAGCAGTTCTTC. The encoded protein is CASSRRASGVNEQFF.

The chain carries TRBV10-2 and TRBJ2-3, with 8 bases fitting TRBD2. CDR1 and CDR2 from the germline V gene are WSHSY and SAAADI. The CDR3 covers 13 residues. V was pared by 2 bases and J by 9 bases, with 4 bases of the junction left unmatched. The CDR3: CASSELREGTQYF. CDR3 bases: TGCGCCAGCAGTGAGCTCCGGGAGGGGACGCAGTATTTT.

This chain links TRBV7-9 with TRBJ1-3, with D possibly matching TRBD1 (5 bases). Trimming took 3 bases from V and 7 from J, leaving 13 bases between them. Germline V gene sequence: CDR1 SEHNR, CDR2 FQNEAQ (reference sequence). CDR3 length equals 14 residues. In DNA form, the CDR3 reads TGTGCCAGCAGCTTCGCGCGGGGCGGCAACACCATATATTTT. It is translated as CASSFARGGNTIYF.

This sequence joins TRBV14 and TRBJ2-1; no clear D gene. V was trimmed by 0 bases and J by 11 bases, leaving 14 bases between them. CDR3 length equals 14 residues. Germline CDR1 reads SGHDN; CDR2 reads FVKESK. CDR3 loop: CASSQDRVGQKQFF. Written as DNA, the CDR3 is TGTGCCAGCAGCCAAGATCGGGTAGGGCAGAAGCAGTTCTTC.

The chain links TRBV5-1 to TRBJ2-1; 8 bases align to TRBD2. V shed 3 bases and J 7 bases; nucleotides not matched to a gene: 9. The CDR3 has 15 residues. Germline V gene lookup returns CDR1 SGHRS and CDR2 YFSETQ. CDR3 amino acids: CASSSTGGPSNEQFF. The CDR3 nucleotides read TGCGCCAGCAGCTCGACGGGAGGGCCGAGTAATGAGCAGTTCTTC.

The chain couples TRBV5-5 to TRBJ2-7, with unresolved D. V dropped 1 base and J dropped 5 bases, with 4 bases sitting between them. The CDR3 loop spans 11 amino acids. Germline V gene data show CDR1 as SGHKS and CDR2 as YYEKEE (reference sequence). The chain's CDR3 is CASSLFNEQYF. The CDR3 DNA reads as TGTGCCAGCAGCTTGTTTAACGAGCAGTACTTC.

CDR3 bases: TGTGCCAGCAGTGAAGTGAGCTCCTACGAGCAGTACTTC. Amino acid sequence: CASSEVSSYEQYF. This rearrangement joins TRBV6-1 to TRBJ2-7; D uncertain. With 1 base removed from V and 0 bases from J, the gap between germline ends came to 4 bases. This CDR3 is built from 13 residues. Per germline, CDR1 MNHNS and CDR2 SASEGT.